The 26 T cell receptor beta chains reported below all come from one sample, sequenced in a study of T-cell memory formation after mild COVID-19. MiXCR, run by TCRdb on the 5' RACE reads, gives a single entry per CDR3 protein. The table lists 250,000 to 350,000 distinct CDR3 sequences, about a sixth of them singletons. The source material was PBMCs or a T cell subset sorted from them (not recorded which). All receptors derive from a man aged 18-30 years who had mild COVID-19 (a few samples of this study predate the infection). Cell type and time point are not known.

This chain connects TRBV28 to TRBJ1-1; D unclear. From germline, CDR1 is MDHEN and CDR2 SYDVKM. V was shortened by 11 bases and J by 10 bases, with 20 bases between the two germline ends. This CDR3 contains 12 residues. In DNA, the CDR3 is TGTGCCGCGATACGACGCGGAGATAGAGCTTTCTTT. This translates into CAAIRRGDRAFF.

The chain joins TRBV20-1 to TRBJ2-3; 11 bases fit TRBD2. Germline assignment: CDR1 DFQATT and CDR2 SNEGSKA (reference sequence). CDR3 length: 14 residues. Trimming cost V 6 bases and J 3 bases; bases outside gene matches: 5. This chain's CDR3 is CSAPTSGVTDTQYF. For the CDR3, the DNA is TGCAGTGCGCCGACTAGCGGGGTAACAGATACGCAGTATTTT.

This clonotype showed up just a few times. The V gene is TRBV4-1, the J gene TRBJ2-1; tentatively, D is TRBD1 or TRBD2 (5 bases each). The germline V gene encodes CDR1 MGHRA and CDR2 YSYEKL. Trimming shortened V by 0 bases and J by 7 bases, and 22 bases separated the two germline ends. The CDR3 has 18 amino acids. The CDR3, as DNA: TGCGCCAGCAGCCAAGACTTCCCGGGTACGGGGCATGGGAATGAGCAGTTCTTC. Encoded protein: CASSQDFPGTGHGNEQFF.

Only a few counts were recorded for this clonotype. This chain uses TRBV5-1 with TRBJ2-3; TRBD2 aligns across 9 bases. The length of the CDR3 is 15 residues. The junction had 7 bases not matched to a gene; V was cut back by 6 bases and J by 2 bases. Germline-derived CDR1 and CDR2 are SGHRS and YFSETQ. The CDR3 DNA reads TGCGCCAGCATGGAGCGGGGGGCAAACACAGATACGCAGTATTTT. Its translation: CASMERGANTDTQYF.

This clonotype was detected a few times. The rearrangement uses TRBV5-1 and TRBJ2-5; no definite D call. CDR3 size: 14 residues. Trimming left V 0 bases short and J 4 bases short, with 10 bases between. Germline V CDR1 and CDR2: SGHRS, YFSETQ. The DNA for the CDR3 is TGCGCCAGCAGCTTGGTAGGCTTGCCAGAGACCCAGTACTTC. Translating it yields CASSLVGLPETQYF. Complete variable domain (other parts from reference TRBV5-1 and TRBJ2-5): KAGVTQTPRYLIKTRGQQVTLSCSPISGHRSVSWYQQTPGQGLQFLFEYFSETQRNKGNFPGRFSGRQFSNSRSEMNVSTLELGDSALYLCASSLVGLPETQYFGPGTRLLVL.

The chain has TRBV7-9 and TRBJ2-2; TRBD1 aligns across 7 bases. Germline V gives CDR1 SEHNR, CDR2 FQNEAQ (reference sequence). The CDR3 is 16 residues long. J was trimmed by 1 base and V by 4 bases; bases with no gene match: 6. CDR3 DNA: TGTGCCAGCAGCTCCAGCTGGACAGGGAACACCGGGGAGCTGTTTTTT. Translated: CASSSSWTGNTGELFF.

This clonotype was observed many times. DNA of the CDR3: TGTGCCAGCAGCTTTACGACAGGGGAAGGAAACACCATATATTTT. Protein: CASSFTTGEGNTIYF. The chain has TRBV5-5 and TRBJ1-3, with 8 bases lining up with TRBD1. Per the germline V gene, CDR1 is SGHKS and CDR2 is YYEKEE (reference sequence). With V trimmed by 2 bases and J by 4 bases, 5 bases remained unmatched. The CDR3 is 15 residues long.

The rearrangement links TRBV4-1 to TRBJ1-2; 8 bases are shared with TRBD1. The germline V gene encodes CDR1 MGHRA and CDR2 YSYEKL. The CDR3 is made up of 13 amino acids. The V and J ends lost 6 bases and 8 bases, in that order; junction bases with no gene match: 8. The CDR3 reads CASRGTGGPGYTF. In nucleotides, the CDR3 is TGCGCCAGCAGGGGGACAGGTGGCCCGGGCTACACCTTC.

Note on this clonotype: An end of the junction does not agree with germline; a read error may underlie this. The chain carries TRBV19 and TRBJ1-1; 7 bases align to TRBD1. CDR3 length equals 14 residues. Looked up from germline, CDR1 is LNHDA and CDR2 is SQIVND (reference sequence). The chain's CDR3 is CVSYDRDLNTEAFF. The CDR3 region has the DNA TGTGTCAGTTACGACAGGGATCTAAACACTGAAGCTTTCTTT.

This clonotype has ten or more counts. The chain carries TRBV25-1 and TRBJ1-6; D unresolved. Trimming removed 6 bases from V and 8 bases from J, with 11 bases in between. Germline V lookup: CDR1 MGHDK, CDR2 SYGVNS. The CDR3 length is 13 residues. This CDR3 reads CASRRGTDSPLHF. The CDR3 coding sequence is TGTGCCAGCAGGCGAGGCACTGATTCACCCCTCCACTTT.

This chain uses TRBV6-2 or TRBV6-3 with TRBJ2-1; D is tentatively TRBD1 or TRBD2 (5 bases each). V was cut by 2 bases and J by 5 bases, with 13 bases left in between. This CDR3 has 15 residues. Germline V CDR1 and CDR2: MNHEY, SVGEGT. CDR3 sequence (DNA): TGTGCCAGCAGTTACATCGCTGGGGGACACAATGAGCAGTTCTTC. Amino acids: CASSYIAGGHNEQFF.

This clonotype was picked up a small number of times. The chain couples TRBV20-1 to TRBJ1-5; D call uncertain. Looked up from germline, CDR1 is DFQATT and CDR2 is SNEGSKA (reference sequence). This CDR3 is built from 14 residues. The V and J ends lost 3 bases and 6 bases respectively, with 15 bases between them. CDR3 nucleotides: TGCAGTGCTAGGAGGAACGCATGGCCTCAGCCCCAGCATTTT. Translating gives CSARRNAWPQPQHF.

The chain joins TRBV12-3 or TRBV12-4 to TRBJ2-2; 7 bases align to TRBD1. CDR3 length equals 17 residues. The trim removed 4 bases at V and 0 bases at J, leaving 8 bases unmatched. CDR3 coding DNA: TGTGCCAGCAGTTATTCCAGGGGGTCCTCGAACACCGGGGAGCTGTTTTTT. As protein: CASSYSRGSSNTGELFF.

The chain is built from TRBV7-6 and TRBJ1-4, with D uncertain. The CDR3 spans 16 residues. V lost 5 bases and J 4 bases, leaving 17 bases between the germline ends. CDR1 is SGHVS and CDR2 is FNYEAQ in the germline V gene. The CDR3 DNA reads TGTGCCAGCAGCCCACGGACCGGGAGAGATAATGAAAAACTGTTTTTT. Its translation is CASSPRTGRDNEKLFF.

This clonotype was picked up a small number of times. J is TRBJ2-1 and V is TRBV18; either TRBD1 or TRBD2 may supply D (6 bases each). V dropped 6 bases and J dropped 8 bases, with 17 bases sitting between them. The CDR3 is made up of 14 amino acids. The germline CDR1 and CDR2 sequences are KGHSH and LQKENI. The CDR3 loop is CASSPSRGGDEQFF. The CDR3 DNA sequence: TGTGCCAGCTCCCCAAGCAGGGGAGGCGATGAGCAGTTCTTC.

This clonotype was found a few times. The chain couples TRBV4-3 to TRBJ2-3; the match to TRBD1 covers 7 bases. The CDR3 sequence is 16 residues long. The germline gives CDR1 LGHNA, CDR2 YSLEER. Losses at the gene ends were 4 bases for V and 2 bases for J; bases not matched to a gene: 9. In DNA, the CDR3 is TGCGCCAGCAGCCCTGGGACAGAGCGTTCCACAGATACGCAGTATTTT. This gives the protein CASSPGTERSTDTQYF.

The chain recombines TRBV5-1 with TRBJ2-1; 8 bases fit TRBD2. Germline V lookup: CDR1 SGHRS, CDR2 YFSETQ. Trimming cost V 1 base and J 6 bases; bases outside gene matches: 6. CDR3 length: 15 amino acids. The CDR3 coding sequence is TGCGCCAGCAGCTTGTCGGGACTAGTGTTCAATGAGCAGTTCTTC. It specifies CASSLSGLVFNEQFF.

The gene calls are TRBV7-2 and TRBJ1-6; tentatively, D is TRBD1 (6 bases). CDR1 SGHTA and CDR2 FQGNSA come from the germline V gene. Trimming shortened V by 0 bases and J by 16 bases, and 19 bases separated the two germline ends. The CDR3 loop spans 15 amino acids. DNA of the CDR3: TGTGCCAGCAGCTTAGCCGAGACAGGCCGCTTCGGGCTCCACTTT. Translating gives CASSLAETGRFGLHF.

In its sample, this clonotype was seen a few times. V gene TRBV12-3 or TRBV12-4 combines with J gene TRBJ1-2, with D unclear. Trimming cost V 1 base and J 4 bases, with 13 bases left between them. The CDR3 is made up of 15 amino acids. CDR3 protein: CASSLDTGAFYGYTF. For the CDR3, the DNA is TGTGCCAGCAGTTTAGACACGGGAGCCTTCTATGGCTACACCTTC.

A few counts support this clonotype. The rearrangement uses TRBV18 and TRBJ1-2; D is perhaps TRBD1 (5 bases). This CDR3 comprises 13 residues. V was trimmed by 0 bases and J by 7 bases, leaving 9 bases between them. Germline-derived CDR1 and CDR2 are KGHSH and LQKENI. CDR3 sequence: CASSPPSGRGYTF. In DNA form, the CDR3 reads TGTGCCAGCTCACCACCCTCAGGGCGTGGCTACACCTTC.

This clonotype has a single count. This chain joins TRBV4-1 and TRBJ2-5; TRBD1 might be the D (5 bases). V was trimmed by 4 bases and J by 2 bases, leaving 14 bases between them. CDR3 length: 15 amino acids. Germline V lookup: CDR1 MGHRA, CDR2 YSYEKL. CDR3 coding DNA: TGCGCCAGCAGCCCTCGGACACGAGGACAAGAGACCCAGTACTTC. Translation gives CASSPRTRGQETQYF.

The rearrangement uses TRBV6-2 or TRBV6-3 and TRBJ2-7, with D perhaps matching TRBD1 or TRBD2 (5 bases each). Germline loops: CDR1 MNHEY, CDR2 SVGEGT. The CDR3 contains 13 residues. Trimming took 4 bases from V and 2 from J, leaving 9 bases between them. The CDR3 here is CASSSGTTYEQYV. CDR3 DNA: TGTGCCAGCAGTTCCGGGACCACCTACGAGCAGTACGTC.

J is TRBJ2-4 and V is TRBV9; possibly TRBD1 for D (6 bases). V shed 2 bases and J shed 6 bases, with 9 bases lying between them. The CDR3 loop spans 13 amino acids. CDR1 SGDLS and CDR2 YYNGEE come from the germline V gene. The CDR3 loop reads CASSVQQGNIQYF. CDR3 DNA: TGTGCCAGCAGCGTCCAACAGGGAAACATTCAGTACTTC.

This clonotype occurred many times. The rearrangement joins TRBV7-9 to TRBJ2-7, with D hard to call. The V gene lost 5 bases and the J gene lost 0 bases, with 17 bases spanning the gap. There are 16 residues in the CDR3. Germline loops: CDR1 SEHNR, CDR2 FQNEAQ (reference sequence). Here the CDR3 reads CASSPGPFERSYEQYV. The CDR3 DNA sequence: TGTGCCAGCAGCCCCGGGCCCTTCGAGCGCTCCTACGAGCAGTACGTC.

The genes are TRBV10-3 and TRBJ1-2, with 8 nucleotides matching TRBD1. Trimming took 10 bases from V and 4 from J; bases not matched to a gene: 11. Germline V gives CDR1 ENHRY, CDR2 SYGVKD. CDR3 length equals 14 residues. CDR3 sequence reads: CASGTGRGPYGYTF. The CDR3 coding sequence is TGTGCCAGCGGGACAGGCAGAGGGCCCTATGGCTACACCTTC.

This clonotype has only a few counts. This chain links TRBV5-4 with TRBJ2-2; no reliable D call. V gave up 6 bases and J gave up 1 base, with 10 bases separating them. The CDR3 is 14 residues long. Looked up from germline, CDR1 is SGHNT and CDR2 is YYREEE (reference sequence). The DNA of the CDR3 is TGTGCCAGCACCCCCTATGGGAACACCGGGGAGCTGTTTTTT. Protein: CASTPYGNTGELFF.